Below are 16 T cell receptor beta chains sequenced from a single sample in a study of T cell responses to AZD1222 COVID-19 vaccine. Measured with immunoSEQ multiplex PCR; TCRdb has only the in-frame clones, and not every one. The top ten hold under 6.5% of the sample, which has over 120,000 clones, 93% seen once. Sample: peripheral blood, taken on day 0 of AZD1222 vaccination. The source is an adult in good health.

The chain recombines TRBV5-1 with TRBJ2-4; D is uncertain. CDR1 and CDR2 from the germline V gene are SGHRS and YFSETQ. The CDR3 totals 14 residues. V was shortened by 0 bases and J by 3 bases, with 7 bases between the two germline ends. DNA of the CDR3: TGCGCCAGCAGCTTGGGAGGTTACAAAAACATTCAGTACTTC. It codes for CASSLGGYKNIQYF.

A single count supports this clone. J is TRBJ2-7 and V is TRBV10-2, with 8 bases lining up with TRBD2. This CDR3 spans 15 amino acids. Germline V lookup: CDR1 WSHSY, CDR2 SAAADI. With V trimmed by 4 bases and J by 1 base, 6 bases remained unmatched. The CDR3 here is CASSVGGLVSYEQYF. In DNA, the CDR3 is TGCGCCAGCAGTGTGGGGGGACTAGTTTCCTACGAGCAGTACTTC.

Here the CDR3 DNA reads TGTGCCAGCAGCTTTATTGCGGCCCCTAATGAAAAACTGTTTTTT. This encodes CASSFIAAPNEKLFF. The chain links TRBV11-2 to TRBJ1-4; no firm D call. The CDR3 spans 15 residues. CDR1 SGHAT and CDR2 FQNNGV come from the germline V gene. Trimming took off 3 bases at V and 3 bases at J, with 11 bases between the two ends.

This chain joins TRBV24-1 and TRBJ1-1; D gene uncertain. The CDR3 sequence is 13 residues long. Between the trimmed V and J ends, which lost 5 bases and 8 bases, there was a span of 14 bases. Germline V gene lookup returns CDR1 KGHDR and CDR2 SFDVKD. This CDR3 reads CATSAQDREEAFF. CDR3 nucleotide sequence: TGTGCCACCAGTGCCCAAGATCGCGAGGAAGCTTTCTTT.

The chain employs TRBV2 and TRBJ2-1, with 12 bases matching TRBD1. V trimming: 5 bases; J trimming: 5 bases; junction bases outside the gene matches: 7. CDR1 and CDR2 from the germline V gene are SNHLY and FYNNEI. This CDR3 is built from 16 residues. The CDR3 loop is CASSPPGQGANNEQFF. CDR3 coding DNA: TGTGCCAGCAGTCCTCCGGGACAGGGGGCCAACAATGAGCAGTTCTTC.

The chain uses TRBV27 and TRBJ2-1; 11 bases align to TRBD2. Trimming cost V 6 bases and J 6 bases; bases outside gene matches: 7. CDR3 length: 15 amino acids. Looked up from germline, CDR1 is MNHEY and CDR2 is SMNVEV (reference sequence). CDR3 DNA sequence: TGTGCCAGCAGCCTAGCGGGAGGCGGTATCAATGAGCAGTTCTTC. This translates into CASSLAGGGINEQFF.

The CDR3 DNA reads as TGTGCCAGCAGCCGAAGTCCCGTATCCTCTGGAAACACCATATATTTT. Translating gives CASSRSPVSSGNTIYF. The V call is TRBV11-2, the J call TRBJ1-3; D call uncertain. Per the germline V gene, CDR1 is SGHAT and CDR2 is FQNNGV. The CDR3 runs to 16 residues. V was clipped by 5 bases and J by 0 bases, with 14 bases between them.

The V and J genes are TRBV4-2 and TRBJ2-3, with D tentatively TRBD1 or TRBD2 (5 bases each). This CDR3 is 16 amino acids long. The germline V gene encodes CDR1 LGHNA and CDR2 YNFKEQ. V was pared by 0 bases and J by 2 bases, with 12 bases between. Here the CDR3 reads CASSQDGWDDTDTQYF. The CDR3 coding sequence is TGTGCCAGCAGCCAAGATGGGTGGGACGACACAGATACGCAGTATTTT.

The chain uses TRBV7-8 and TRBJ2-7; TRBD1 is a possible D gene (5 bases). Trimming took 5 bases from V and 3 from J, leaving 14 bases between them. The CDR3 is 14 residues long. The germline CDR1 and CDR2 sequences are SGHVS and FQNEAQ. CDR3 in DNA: TGTGCCAGCAGCCCGCCGACAGAGGACTACGAGCAGTACTTC. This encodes CASSPPTEDYEQYF.

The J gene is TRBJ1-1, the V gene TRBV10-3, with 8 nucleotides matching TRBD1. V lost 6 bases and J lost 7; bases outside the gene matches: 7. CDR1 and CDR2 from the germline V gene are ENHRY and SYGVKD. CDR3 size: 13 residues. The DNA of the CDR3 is TGTGCCATCAGAGACCAGGGGGCCGGTGAAGCTTTCTTT. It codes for CAIRDQGAGEAFF.

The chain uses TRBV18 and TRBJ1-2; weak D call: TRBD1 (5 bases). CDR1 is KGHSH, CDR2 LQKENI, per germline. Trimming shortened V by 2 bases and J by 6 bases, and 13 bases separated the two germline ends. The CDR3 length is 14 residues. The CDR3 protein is CASSPSRESHGYTF. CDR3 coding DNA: TGTGCCAGCTCACCATCCAGGGAGAGCCATGGCTACACCTTC.

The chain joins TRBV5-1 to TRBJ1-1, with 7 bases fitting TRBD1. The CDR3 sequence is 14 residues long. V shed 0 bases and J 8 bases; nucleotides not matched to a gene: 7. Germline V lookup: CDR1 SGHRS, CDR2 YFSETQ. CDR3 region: CASSLAGGRGEAFF. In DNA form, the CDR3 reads TGCGCCAGCAGCTTGGCCGGCGGCAGGGGGGAAGCTTTCTTT.

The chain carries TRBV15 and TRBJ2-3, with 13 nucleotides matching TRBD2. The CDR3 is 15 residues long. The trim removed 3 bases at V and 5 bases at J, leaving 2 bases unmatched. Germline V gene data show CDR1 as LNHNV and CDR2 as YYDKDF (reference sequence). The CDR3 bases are TGTGCCACCAGCAGCAGGACTAGCGGGAGAGATACGCAGTATTTT. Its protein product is CATSSRTSGRDTQYF. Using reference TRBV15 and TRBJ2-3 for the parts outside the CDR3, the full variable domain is DAMVIQNPRYQVTQFGKPVTLSCSQTLNHNVMYWYQQKSSQAPKLLFHYYDKDFNNEADTPDNFQSRRPNTSFCFLDIRSPGLGDTAMYLCATSSRTSGRDTQYFGPGTRLTVL.

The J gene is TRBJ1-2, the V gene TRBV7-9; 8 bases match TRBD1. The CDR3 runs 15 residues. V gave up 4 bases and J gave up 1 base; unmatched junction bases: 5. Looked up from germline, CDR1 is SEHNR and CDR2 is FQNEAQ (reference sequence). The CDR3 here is CASSYGTGLNYGYTF. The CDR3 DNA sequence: TGTGCCAGCAGCTACGGGACAGGACTTAACTATGGCTACACCTTC.

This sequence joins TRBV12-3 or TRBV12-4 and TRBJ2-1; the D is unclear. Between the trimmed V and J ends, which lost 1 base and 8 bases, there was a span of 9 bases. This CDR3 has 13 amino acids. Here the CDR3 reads CASSLDLRDEQFF. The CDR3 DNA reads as TGTGCCAGCAGTTTAGACCTTAGGGATGAGCAGTTCTTC.

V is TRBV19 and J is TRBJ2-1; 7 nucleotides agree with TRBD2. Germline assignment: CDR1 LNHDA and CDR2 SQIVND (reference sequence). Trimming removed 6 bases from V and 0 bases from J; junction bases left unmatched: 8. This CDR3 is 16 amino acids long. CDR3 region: CASRPSGASSYNEQFF. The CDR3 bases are TGTGCCAGTAGGCCAAGCGGGGCAAGCTCCTACAATGAGCAGTTCTTC.